Below, 29 T cell receptor beta chains from the same sample are listed, as sequenced in a study of CD8 T cells in ankylosing spondylitis. Points from the study as a whole: Seemingly characteristic of ankylosing spondylitis blood was a TCR beta motif consisting of about 8 highly homologous variants.

These receptors are not linked to any known antigen. Via MiXCR, TCRdb re-called the 5' RACE reads, giving one row per CDR3 protein. This table has some 700,000 distinct CDR3 sequences, under 20% appearing once. Sequencing was carried out using blood, either unsorted or a sorted T cell fraction (not recorded which). The receptors originated from a male donor with ankylosing spondylitis.

This clonotype was counted a few times. The CDR3 DNA reads as TGCGCCAGCAGCCAAGGTCGCCGGATGAACACTGAAGCTTTCTTT. It codes for CASSQGRRMNTEAFF. The chain links TRBV4-1 to TRBJ1-1; D unclear. CDR1 and CDR2 from the germline V gene are MGHRA and YSYEKL. V dropped 1 base and J dropped 0 bases, with 9 bases sitting between them. The CDR3 covers 15 residues.

This clonotype has only a few counts. One junction end does not reproduce the germline sequence, and a read error may be involved. V gene TRBV5-1 combines with J gene TRBJ2-7, with D possibly TRBD1 on 5 matching bases. The germline gives CDR1 SGHRS, CDR2 YFSETQ. The CDR3 loop spans 14 amino acids. CDR3 sequence (DNA): TGCGCCAGCAGCCTAGGACACGATTCCTACGTGCAGTACTTC. The encoded protein is CASSLGHDSYVQYF.

V usage is TRBV30 and J usage is TRBJ1-3; a weak D match, TRBD1 (6 bases). Germline lookup yields CDR1 GTSNPN and CDR2 SVGIG (reference sequence). The V end lost 4 bases, the J end lost 1 base, and 11 bases lay between the germline ends. This CDR3 is 14 amino acids long. CDR3 coding DNA: TGTGCCTGGACCCAAGGGGGATCTGGAAACACCATATATTTT. Translation gives CAWTQGGSGNTIYF.

The gene calls are TRBV6-2 or TRBV6-3 and TRBJ2-1, with 7 bases that match TRBD1. This CDR3 has 13 amino acids. Per the germline V gene, CDR1 is MNHEY and CDR2 is SVGEGT. V dropped 6 bases and J dropped 4; count of bases not matched to a gene: 3. CDR3 region: CASRGTVYNEQFF. CDR3 in DNA: TGTGCCAGCAGGGGGACAGTTTACAATGAGCAGTTCTTC.

There are a few counts of this clonotype. The chain joins TRBV12-3 or TRBV12-4 to TRBJ2-5; no clear D gene. Trimming took off 7 bases at V and 5 bases at J, with 14 bases between the two ends. This CDR3 has 13 residues. The CDR3 reads CASTRLDSETQYF. The CDR3 DNA follows: TGTGCCAGCACCAGACTCGATAGCGAGACCCAGTACTTC.

This rearrangement joins TRBV7-8 to TRBJ2-6; a weak D match, TRBD1 (6 bases). The CDR3 length is 18 residues. Germline V gene lookup returns CDR1 SGHVS and CDR2 FQNEAQ. Trimming took off 6 bases at V and 0 bases at J, with 18 bases between the two ends. CDR3 nucleotide sequence: TGTGCCAGCAGACCGACAGGTGACACCCGCTCTGGGGCCAACGTCCTGACTTTC. Protein sequence: CASRPTGDTRSGANVLTF.

This clonotype was seen more than once but under ten times. An end of the junction does not agree with germline; a read error may underlie this. The rearrangement links TRBV20-1 to TRBJ1-2; 7 nucleotides agree with TRBD1. This CDR3 spans 18 amino acids. CDR1 and CDR2 (germline): DFQATT, SNEGSKA (reference sequence). This chain's CDR3 is CSARDFFVGQKTNYSYTF. In nucleotides, the CDR3 is TGCAGTGCTAGAGATTTCTTCGTGGGACAGAAAACTAACTATAGCTACACCTTC.

The gene calls are TRBV20-1 and TRBJ1-2, with 7 bases that match TRBD1. Trimming cost V 5 bases and J 6 bases; bases outside gene matches: 9. The V gene's germline CDR1 is DFQATT and CDR2 SNEGSKA (reference sequence). This CDR3 comprises 13 residues. The CDR3 sequence: CSALPTGKDGYTF. The CDR3 bases are TGCAGTGCTCTCCCGACAGGGAAGGATGGCTACACCTTC.

The J gene is TRBJ1-1, the V gene TRBV25-1; TRBD1 is a possible D gene (5 bases). V lost 7 bases and J lost 4, with 16 bases in between. The CDR3 spans 14 residues. Germline lookup yields CDR1 MGHDK and CDR2 SYGVNS. In DNA, the CDR3 is TGTGCCAGCACCCCGGGGGGGGGGACCACTGAAGCTTTCTTT. This translates into CASTPGGGTTEAFF.

The V and J genes are TRBV15 and TRBJ2-7, with D maybe TRBD1 (6 bases). Trimming removed 0 bases at V and 4 bases at J, with 13 bases between. The CDR3 extends over 15 amino acids. In germline, CDR1 is LNHNV, CDR2 YYDKDF (reference sequence). CDR3 sequence: CATSREGQGWYEQYF. The CDR3 DNA reads TGTGCCACCAGCAGAGAAGGGCAGGGGTGGTACGAGCAGTACTTC.

The sample holds a few counts of this clonotype. The rearrangement joins TRBV7-9 to TRBJ1-2; 9 nucleotides align to TRBD1. Germline trimming cut 5 bases from V and 4 bases from J; bases unmatched to any gene: 14. Per the germline V gene, CDR1 is SEHNR and CDR2 is FQNEAQ (reference sequence). The CDR3 length is 17 residues. The CDR3 DNA follows: TGTGCCAGCAGCCCACCCGGGACAGGGTCGGTAGGCTATGGCTACACCTTC. It codes for CASSPPGTGSVGYGYTF.

On this clonotype itself: One end of the junction varies from germline; a read error may be responsible. The chain is built from TRBV12-3 or TRBV12-4 and TRBJ2-2; TRBD2 matches 11 bases. The CDR3 loop spans 17 amino acids. CDR3 coding DNA: TGTGCCAGAAGTTTTAGTAGCGGGGGGGAGAACACCGGGGAGCTGTTTTTT. This encodes CARSFSSGGENTGELFF.

This sequence joins TRBV24-1 and TRBJ2-3, with TRBD2 identical over 11 bases. The ends lost 4 bases at V and 7 bases at J; junction bases unmatched: 9. The germline gives CDR1 KGHDR, CDR2 SFDVKD. This CDR3 is 16 amino acids long. The CDR3 spells CATSENTSGRRNTQYF. CDR3 DNA: TGTGCCACCAGTGAGAATACTAGCGGGAGAAGGAATACGCAGTATTTT.

This chain links TRBV5-1 with TRBJ2-5, with D hard to call. The CDR3 totals 14 residues. Germline V gene data show CDR1 as SGHRS and CDR2 as YFSETQ. Trimming took off 0 bases at V and 2 bases at J, with 8 bases between the two ends. DNA for the CDR3: TGCGCCAGCAGCTTGGGGCCGGAGCAAGAGACCCAGTACTTC. Its translation: CASSLGPEQETQYF.

This clonotype was counted between two and nine times. The genes are TRBV12-3 or TRBV12-4 and TRBJ1-3, with unresolved D. Trimming cost V 3 bases and J 4 bases, with 7 bases left between them. The CDR3 is 13 residues long. CDR3 DNA: TGTGCCAGCAGTTTCGGACGGGGAAACACCATATATTTT. Encoded protein: CASSFGRGNTIYF.

This clonotype has more than one count but fewer than ten. This chain joins TRBV3-1 and TRBJ1-5; D perhaps matches TRBD1 (5 bases). The CDR3 totals 14 residues. Trimming took off 5 bases at V and 1 base at J, with 9 bases between the two ends. Germline loops: CDR1 LGHDT, CDR2 YNNKEL (reference sequence). CDR3: CASSARESNQPQHF. Written as DNA, the CDR3 is TGTGCCAGCAGCGCCAGGGAAAGCAATCAGCCCCAGCATTTT. Full variable domain (rest looked up from reference TRBV3-1 and TRBJ1-5): DTAVSQTPKYLVTQMGNDKSIKCEQNLGHDTMYWYKQDSKKFLKIMFSYNNKELIINETVPNRFSPKSPDKAHLNLHINSLELGDSAVYFCASSARESNQPQHFGDGTRLSIL.

In its sample, this clonotype was seen many times. CDR3 coding DNA: TGTGCTAGTGGTTATGGTCTGAACACTGAAGCTTTCTTT. Protein sequence: CASGYGLNTEAFF. V and J are TRBV12-5 and TRBJ1-1; no clear D. Germline V gene sequence: CDR1 LGHNT, CDR2 FRNRAP. The CDR3 runs 13 residues. Trimming took 4 bases from V and 0 from J, leaving 6 bases between them.

The chain has TRBV20-1 and TRBJ1-1; 7 bases are a match to TRBD1. CDR1 DFQATT and CDR2 SNEGSKA come from the germline V gene (reference sequence). V was clipped by 4 bases and J by 4 bases; unmatched bases: 3. The CDR3 has 12 residues. The CDR3 reads CSAIQGGTEAFF. Written as DNA, the CDR3 is TGCAGTGCTATCCAGGGGGGCACTGAAGCTTTCTTT.

This clonotype was seen a handful of times. This chain joins TRBV2 and TRBJ2-7, with D perhaps given as TRBD1 or TRBD2 (6 bases each). The CDR3 contains 16 residues. Trimming took off 2 bases at V and 5 bases at J, with 19 bases between the two ends. CDR1 is SNHLY and CDR2 is FYNNEI in the germline V gene. The CDR3 sequence is CASSERAGQLVNEQYF. CDR3 coding DNA: TGTGCCAGCAGTGAAAGGGCGGGACAACTCGTCAACGAGCAGTACTTC.

This clonotype was counted a few times. The CDR3 coding sequence is TGCAGTGCTAGCCCCTGGACAGGGGGCAATGAGCAGTTCTTC. Translation: CSASPWTGGNEQFF. V and J are TRBV20-1 and TRBJ2-1; 10 nucleotides agree with TRBD1. This CDR3 contains 14 residues. In germline, CDR1 is DFQATT, CDR2 SNEGSKA (reference sequence). V was pared by 3 bases and J by 6 bases, with 5 bases of the junction left unmatched.

This clonotype was found a few times. The gene calls are TRBV7-8 and TRBJ2-3; 8 nucleotides agree with TRBD2. Trimming cost V 0 bases and J 2 bases; bases outside gene matches: 7. This CDR3 has 17 amino acids. CDR1 is SGHVS and CDR2 is FQNEAQ in the germline V gene. CDR3 sequence: CASSLAWTSTPTDTQYF. Here the CDR3 DNA reads TGTGCCAGCAGCTTAGCGTGGACTAGCACCCCCACAGATACGCAGTATTTT.

The rearrangement links TRBV12-3 or TRBV12-4 to TRBJ2-7, with D perhaps matching TRBD2 (6 bases). The V end lost 5 bases, the J end lost 3 bases, and 14 bases lay between the germline ends. The CDR3 consists of 14 residues. For the CDR3, the DNA is TGTGCCAGCAGTGAGGGACTTGGGGTCTACGAGCAGTACTTC. This translates into CASSEGLGVYEQYF.

V usage is TRBV5-1 and J usage is TRBJ2-5; TRBD2 might be the D (5 bases). The CDR3 is made up of 15 amino acids. Trimming left V 0 bases short and J 5 bases short, with 14 bases between. The germline gives CDR1 SGHRS, CDR2 YFSETQ. CDR3 region: CASSLAEGRYETQYF. For the CDR3, the DNA is TGCGCCAGCAGCTTGGCCGAGGGCAGATATGAGACCCAGTACTTC.

In its sample, this clonotype was seen many times. This chain connects TRBV27 to TRBJ2-1; D might be TRBD2 (5 bases). CDR1 and CDR2 (germline): MNHEY, SMNVEV (reference sequence). The CDR3 runs to 15 residues. Deletions cut 3 bases from V and 0 bases from J, with 9 bases between. The CDR3 protein is CASSFRGSSYNEQFF. The CDR3, as DNA: TGTGCCAGCAGTTTCCGGGGTAGCTCCTACAATGAGCAGTTCTTC.

This chain links TRBV20-1 with TRBJ2-1, with 8 positions matching TRBD2. This CDR3 spans 14 amino acids. J was trimmed by 3 bases and V by 3 bases; bases with no gene match: 4. CDR1 is DFQATT and CDR2 is SNEGSKA in the germline V gene (reference sequence). The CDR3 nucleotides are TGCAGTGCTAGGGCCGGGACTAGCTACAATGAGCAGTTCTTC. Translating gives CSARAGTSYNEQFF.

This clonotype appeared a few times. The rearrangement joins TRBV20-1 to TRBJ2-5, with D hard to call. This CDR3 has 13 residues. Trimming shortened V by 6 bases and J by 5 bases, and 16 bases separated the two germline ends. Germline CDR1 reads DFQATT; CDR2 reads SNEGSKA (reference sequence). Here the CDR3 reads CSAPDGRRETQYF. CDR3 nucleotide sequence: TGCAGTGCCCCCGATGGGCGCCGGGAGACCCAGTACTTC.

The rearrangement links TRBV7-8 to TRBJ2-7, with D maybe TRBD1 (5 bases). Per the germline V gene, CDR1 is SGHVS and CDR2 is FQNEAQ. The length of the CDR3 is 13 residues. V dropped 2 bases and J dropped 7 bases, with 12 bases sitting between them. CDR3 in amino acids: CASSLRGPKEQYF. CDR3 sequence (DNA): TGTGCCAGCAGCTTAAGGGGCCCCAAGGAGCAGTACTTC.

The gene calls are TRBV7-7 and TRBJ2-1; D remains unclear. Trimming removed 2 bases at V and 2 bases at J, with 19 bases between. This CDR3 is built from 18 residues. The germline V gene encodes CDR1 SSHAT and CDR2 FNYEAQ (reference sequence). CDR3 DNA sequence: TGTGCCAGCAGCTTATTAAGACCGCCCCTGGGCCCCTACAATGAGCAGTTCTTC. Its translation is CASSLLRPPLGPYNEQFF.

As DNA, the CDR3 is TGCGCCAGCAGCCCCGGGGCCGAGGAATACGAGCAGTACTTC. Residues: CASSPGAEEYEQYF. The V call is TRBV5-1, the J call TRBJ2-7; perhaps D is TRBD1 or TRBD2 (5 bases each). The CDR3 is 14 amino acids. Germline values: CDR1 SGHRS, CDR2 YFSETQ. The V gene lost 4 bases and the J gene lost 4 bases, with 15 bases spanning the gap. The variable domain in full, completed from reference TRBV5-1 and TRBJ2-7, reads KAGVTQTPRYLIKTRGQQVTLSCSPISGHRSVSWYQQTPGQGLQFLFEYFSETQRNKGNFPGRFSGRQFSNSRSEMNVSTLELGDSALYLCASSPGAEEYEQYFGPGTRLTVT.